This passage covers 3 T cell receptor beta chains from one sample sequenced in a study of T cell changes during pregnancy in multiple sclerosis. This table comes from immunoSEQ multiplex PCR, and its TCRdb copy is limited to in-frame clones, with some not included. The data show around 69,000 clones, around 91% seen once. Sequencing used peripheral blood, obtained in the second trimester of pregnancy. Every receptor here comes from a female donor in good health, enrolled as a control in a pregnancy study.

The rearrangement uses TRBV28 and TRBJ2-1; D is possibly TRBD1 (6 bases). CDR3 length equals 15 residues. The V gene lost 5 bases and the J gene lost 5 bases, with 16 bases spanning the gap. The germline V gene has CDR1 MDHEN and CDR2 SYDVKM. CDR3 protein: CASSITGPPNNEQFF. In nucleotides, the CDR3 is TGTGCCAGCAGTATAACAGGGCCCCCTAACAATGAGCAGTTCTTC.

V is TRBV9 and J is TRBJ1-2; 7 bases align to TRBD1. The CDR3 loop spans 15 amino acids. The V segment lost 1 base and the J segment 1 base; nucleotides outside the gene matches: 4. The germline CDR1 and CDR2 sequences are SGDLS and YYNGEE. CDR3 amino acids: CASSVNTGVNYGYTF. The CDR3 DNA is TGTGCCAGCAGCGTAAATACAGGGGTTAACTATGGCTACACCTTC.

The sample holds one count of this clone. The V call is TRBV28, the J call TRBJ1-1; D may be TRBD1 (5 bases). V dropped 3 bases and J dropped 0 bases, with 17 bases sitting between them. Germline V gene data show CDR1 as MDHEN and CDR2 as SYDVKM. This CDR3 has 17 residues. CDR3 region: CASSFRWTFIMNTEAFF. The CDR3 DNA sequence: TGTGCCAGCAGTTTCCGCTGGACATTCATCATGAACACTGAAGCTTTCTTT.